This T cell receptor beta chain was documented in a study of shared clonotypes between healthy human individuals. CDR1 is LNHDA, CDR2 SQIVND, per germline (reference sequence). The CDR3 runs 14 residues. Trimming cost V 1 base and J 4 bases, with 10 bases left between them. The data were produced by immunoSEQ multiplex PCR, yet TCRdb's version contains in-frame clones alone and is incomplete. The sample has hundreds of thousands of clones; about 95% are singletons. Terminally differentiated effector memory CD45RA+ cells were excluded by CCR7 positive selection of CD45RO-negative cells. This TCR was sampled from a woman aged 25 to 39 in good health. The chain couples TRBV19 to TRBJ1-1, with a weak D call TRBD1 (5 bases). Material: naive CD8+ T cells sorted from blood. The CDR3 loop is CASSIVSGSTEAFF. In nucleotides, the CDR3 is TGTGCCAGTAGTATAGTGTCAGGGTCCACTGAAGCTTTCTTT.